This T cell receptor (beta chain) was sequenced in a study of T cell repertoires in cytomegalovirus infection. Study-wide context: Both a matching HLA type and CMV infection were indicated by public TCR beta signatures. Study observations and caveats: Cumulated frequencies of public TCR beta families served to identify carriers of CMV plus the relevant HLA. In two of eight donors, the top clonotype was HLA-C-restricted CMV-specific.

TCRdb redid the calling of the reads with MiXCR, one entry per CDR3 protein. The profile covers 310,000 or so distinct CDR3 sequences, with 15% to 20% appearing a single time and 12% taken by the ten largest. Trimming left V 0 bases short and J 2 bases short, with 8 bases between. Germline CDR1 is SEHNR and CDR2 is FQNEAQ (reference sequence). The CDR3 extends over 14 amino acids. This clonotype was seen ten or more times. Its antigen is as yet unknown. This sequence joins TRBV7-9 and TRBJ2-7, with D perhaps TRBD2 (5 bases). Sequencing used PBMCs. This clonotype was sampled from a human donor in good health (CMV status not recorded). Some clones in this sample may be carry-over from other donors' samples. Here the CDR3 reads CASSLAPGTYEQYF. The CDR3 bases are TGTGCCAGCAGCTTAGCGCCGGGAACCTACGAGCAGTACTTC.